These 14 T cell receptor beta chains originate from one sample sequenced in a study of T cell repertoires in cytomegalovirus infection (dated by TCRdb to the late 2010s). The treatment or condition label, read with the paper, signifies: in vitro stimulation with specific CMV peptide epitopes to enrich CMV-specific T cells. Their recognized antigens are unknown. TCRdb shows the sequencer as Illumina HiSeq 1500. TCRdb reran the public reads through fastp at Q25 and MiXCR, keeping productive beta chains. Identical CDR3 proteins give one entry, which carries the most common genes and DNA. The sample yields some 350,000 distinct CDR3 sequences; almost 30% were counted once. 15% to 20% of the sample belongs to the ten largest clones. Sequences were derived from cultured PBMCs, sampled from culture after CMV antigen stimulation. The receptors stem from a human donor in good health (CMV status not recorded). Some clones in this sample may be carry-over from other donors' samples.

The chain carries TRBV11-2 and TRBJ1-3, with D tentatively TRBD1 (5 bases). The CDR3 is 17 amino acids. From germline, CDR1 is SGHAT and CDR2 FQNNGV. Trimming cost V 1 base and J 2 bases, with 15 bases left between them. As DNA, the CDR3 is TGTGCCAGCAGCTTAGTTCCACCACCCAGGGCTGGAAACACCATATATTTT. The encoded protein is CASSLVPPPRAGNTIYF.

The rearrangement links TRBV19 to TRBJ1-5, with 9 bases fitting TRBD1. Unmatched junction bases numbered 6, after V lost 6 bases and J lost 6 bases. The CDR3 runs 14 residues. Germline V gene lookup returns CDR1 LNHDA and CDR2 SQIVND (reference sequence). CDR3 residues: CASRTGGEGQPQHF. As DNA, the CDR3 is TGTGCCAGTAGAACAGGGGGCGAGGGTCAGCCCCAGCATTTT. Filled out from reference TRBV19 and TRBJ1-5, the complete variable domain reads DGGITQSPKYLFRKEGQNVTLSCEQNLNHDAMYWYRQDPGQGLRLIYYSQIVNDFQKGDIAEGYSVSREKKESFPLTVTSAQKNPTAFYLCASRTGGEGQPQHFGDGTRLSIL.

The rearrangement links TRBV4-2 to TRBJ2-3; D is unclear. Germline lookup yields CDR1 LGHNA and CDR2 YNFKEQ. There are 15 residues in the CDR3. V gave up 3 bases and J gave up 3 bases, with 13 bases separating them. CDR3 region: CASSQRADRTDTQYF. The CDR3 DNA follows: TGTGCCAGCAGCCAGCGAGCAGATAGGACAGATACGCAGTATTTT.

As concerns this clonotype: Compared with germline, one end of the junction differs, possibly owing to a read error. The chain recombines TRBV7-8 with TRBJ1-5; D not certain. CDR1 is SGHVS and CDR2 is FQNEAQ in the germline V gene. CDR3 length equals 15 residues. The CDR3: CASSLSKGSSQPQHF. The CDR3, as DNA: TGTGCCAGCAGCTTATCCAAGGGCAGCAGTCAGCCCCAGCATTTT.

As DNA, the CDR3 is TGTGCCAGCAGCGTTCCGGGACAGACGCTCTATGGCTACACCTTC. This gives the protein CASSVPGQTLYGYTF. The chain recombines TRBV7-6 with TRBJ1-2, with TRBD1 identical over 7 bases. The V and J ends lost 5 bases and 4 bases, in that order; junction bases with no gene match: 10. This CDR3 contains 15 residues. The germline CDR1 and CDR2 sequences are SGHVS and FNYEAQ.

This clonotype was detected a few times. The V and J genes are TRBV12-3 or TRBV12-4 and TRBJ1-5; 8 nucleotides align to TRBD1. Trimming cost V 1 base and J 4 bases; bases outside gene matches: 6. CDR3 length: 16 amino acids. CDR3 residues: CASSLDWTGSNQPQHF. CDR3 nucleotide sequence: TGTGCCAGCAGTTTAGACTGGACAGGGTCGAATCAGCCCCAGCATTTT.

In its sample, this clonotype was seen many times. The DNA for the CDR3 is TGTGCCAGCACCCTCCCCCAGGGGATAGGCTACACCTTC. Translating it yields CASTLPQGIGYTF. The chain links TRBV7-2 to TRBJ1-2; maybe TRBD1 (6 bases). The CDR3 extends over 13 amino acids. Germline V CDR1 and CDR2: SGHTA, FQGNSA. V lost 7 bases and J 8 bases, leaving 17 bases between the germline ends.

The rearrangement links TRBV18 to TRBJ2-7; 14 bases map to TRBD2. This CDR3 comprises 16 residues. V was clipped by 4 bases and J by 4 bases; unmatched bases: 6. Germline CDR1 KGHSH, CDR2 LQKENI. The CDR3 DNA sequence: TGTGCCAGCTCACAAGGGACTAGCGGGAGAGGGTACGAGCAGTACTTC. It translates to CASSQGTSGRGYEQYF.

The rearrangement joins TRBV7-2 to TRBJ2-7, with 8 nucleotides matching TRBD1. The V and J ends lost 5 bases and 2 bases, in that order; junction bases with no gene match: 5. This CDR3 has 14 residues. Germline CDR1 SGHTA, CDR2 FQGNSA. CDR3 sequence reads: CASSVGQDTYEQYF. CDR3 coding DNA: TGTGCCAGCAGCGTGGGACAGGATACCTACGAGCAGTACTTC.

The rearrangement joins TRBV7-7 to TRBJ2-1, with a tentative D call TRBD1 (6 bases). V lost 5 bases and J lost 3, with 11 bases in between. The germline V gene has CDR1 SSHAT and CDR2 FNYEAQ (reference sequence). The CDR3 spans 14 residues. CDR3 amino acids: CASSVDRYYNEQFF. The CDR3 DNA follows: TGTGCCAGCAGCGTAGACAGGTACTACAATGAGCAGTTCTTC. Full variable domain (rest looked up from reference TRBV7-7 and TRBJ2-1): GAGVSQSPRYKVTKRGQDVTLRCDPISSHATLYWYQQALGQGPEFLTYFNYEAQPDKSGLPSDRFSAERPEGSISTLTIQRTEQRDSAMYRCASSVDRYYNEQFFGPGTRLTVL.

The table lists this clonotype with a few counts. CDR3 region: CASSPRLADTGELFF. The CDR3 bases are TGTGCCAGCAGCCCACGACTAGCAGACACCGGGGAGCTGTTTTTT. The gene calls are TRBV7-2 and TRBJ2-2, with 7 positions matching TRBD2. V gave up 5 bases and J gave up 3 bases; unmatched junction bases: 6. There are 15 residues in the CDR3. Germline V lookup: CDR1 SGHTA, CDR2 FQGNSA. The whole variable domain, remainder taken from reference TRBV7-2 and TRBJ2-2, is GAGVSQSPSNKVTEKGKDVELRCDPISGHTALYWYRQSLGQGLEFLIYFQGNSAPDKSGLPSDRFSAERTGGSVSTLTIQRTQQEDSAVYLCASSPRLADTGELFFGEGSRLTVL.

This clonotype came up many times. The chain is built from TRBV19 and TRBJ1-6; D call uncertain. V was cut by 7 bases and J by 0 bases, with 10 bases left in between. The CDR3 loop spans 15 amino acids. Germline loops: CDR1 LNHDA, CDR2 SQIVND (reference sequence). CDR3 nucleotide sequence: TGTGCCAGTAAAGTCGAGAGCTCCTATAATTCACCCCTCCACTTT. Its translation: CASKVESSYNSPLHF.

V is TRBV6-8 and J is TRBJ1-5; the D is unclear. The CDR3 covers 16 residues. Germline V gene data show CDR1 as MNHGY and CDR2 as SAAAGT. Trimming pared 6 bases from V and 2 bases from J, leaving 17 bases between. The CDR3 nucleotides read TGTGCCAGCAGCCGGTACAGCAATAGCGGCAATCAGCCCCAGCATTTT. Encoded protein: CASSRYSNSGNQPQHF.

The gene calls are TRBV19 and TRBJ1-1; a possible D gene is TRBD1 (5 bases). Germline lookup yields CDR1 LNHDA and CDR2 SQIVND (reference sequence). The CDR3 sequence is 14 residues long. With 7 bases removed from V and 1 base from J, the gap between germline ends came to 13 bases. DNA for the CDR3: TGTGCCAGTACCCGGCGGGGGGAGAACACTGAAGCTTTCTTT. Protein product: CASTRRGENTEAFF.